Listed here are 30 T cell receptor beta chains from one sample, sequenced in a study of response to subunit inactivated influenza vaccine. TCRdb independently ran MiXCR on the RT-PCR reads; one entry per CDR3 protein. The table includes fewer than 650,000 distinct CDR3 sequences, 10% to 15% detected once. The input for sequencing was PBMCs from blood, taken 35 to 45 days after vaccination. These receptors all come from a man aged 50-59 years who received an inactivated influenza vaccine.

This clonotype was counted at least ten times. For the CDR3, the DNA is TGTGCCAGCAGCCCCCCCGGGAATCGTGAGCAGTTCTTC. Translating it yields CASSPPGNREQFF. The chain couples TRBV6-1 to TRBJ2-1, with a weak D call TRBD2 (5 bases). CDR1 is MNHNS, CDR2 SASEGT, per germline. The CDR3 extends over 13 amino acids. Trimming pared 6 bases from V and 9 bases from J, leaving 15 bases between.

V gene TRBV2 combines with J gene TRBJ1-2; no clear D. The ends were cut back, 1 base at V and 8 bases at J, with 11 bases in the middle. The V gene's germline CDR1 is SNHLY and CDR2 FYNNEI. This CDR3 is built from 13 residues. The CDR3 reads CASSEGLGNGYTF. CDR3 DNA: TGTGCCAGCAGTGAAGGCTTGGGGAACGGCTACACCTTC. The variable domain in full, completed from reference TRBV2 and TRBJ1-2, reads EPEVTQTPSHQVTQMGQEVILRCVPISNHLYFYWYRQILGQKVEFLVSFYNNEISEKSEIFDDQFSVERPDGSNFTLKIRSTKLEDSAMYFCASSEGLGNGYTFGSGTRLTVV.

This clonotype was counted at least ten times. The chain couples TRBV20-1 to TRBJ2-7; D is perhaps TRBD2 (6 bases). The V and J ends lost 3 bases and 0 bases respectively, with 15 bases between them. This CDR3 is built from 15 residues. Germline CDR1 and CDR2: DFQATT and SNEGSKA (reference sequence). CDR3 DNA sequence: TGCAGTGCTAGGGTTTTTAGCGGATACTCCTACGAGCAGTACTTC. Its protein is CSARVFSGYSYEQYF.

This clonotype was counted ten times or more. The chain joins TRBV5-1 to TRBJ2-1, with a weak D call TRBD2 (5 bases). The V end lost 4 bases, the J end lost 9 bases, and 11 bases lay between the germline ends. The CDR3 spans 12 residues. Germline V gene data show CDR1 as SGHRS and CDR2 as YFSETQ. CDR3 DNA: TGCGCCAGCAGCCTGGACCGGGGTGAGCAGTTCTTC. Its translation is CASSLDRGEQFF.

The chain couples TRBV11-3 to TRBJ1-2; unclear D gene. Between the trimmed V and J ends, which lost 7 bases and 0 bases, there was a span of 18 bases. Germline values: CDR1 SGHNT, CDR2 YENEEA. This CDR3 is 16 amino acids long. The CDR3 is CASTVRVGNSNYGYTF. CDR3 in DNA: TGTGCCAGCACCGTTAGGGTTGGGAATTCTAACTATGGCTACACCTTC.

This clonotype was detected ten times or more. This chain joins TRBV12-3 or TRBV12-4 and TRBJ2-1; 7 nucleotides line up with TRBD2. There are 15 residues in the CDR3. Germline trimming cut 5 bases from V and 10 bases from J; bases unmatched to any gene: 14. CDR3 nucleotides: TGTGCCAGCAGTGGGGACTATAATGGGGCTTTAGAGCAGTTCTTC. This translates into CASSGDYNGALEQFF.

This clonotype was counted at least ten times. The rearrangement uses TRBV24-1 and TRBJ2-3, with TRBD2 matching over 13 bases. Germline CDR1 and CDR2: KGHDR and SFDVKD. Trimming took 2 bases from V and 4 from J; bases not matched to a gene: 8. The CDR3 is 18 amino acids. CDR3 residues: CATSDSSLAGGPADTQYF. The DNA for the CDR3 is TGTGCCACCAGTGATTCCTCACTAGCGGGAGGGCCTGCAGATACGCAGTATTTT.

This clonotype was picked up a small number of times. The chain joins TRBV6-5 to TRBJ2-1; D might be TRBD2 (6 bases). Germline CDR1 is MNHEY and CDR2 is SVGAGI. The CDR3 extends over 17 amino acids. V lost 0 bases to trimming and J lost 3 bases, with 15 bases between them. The CDR3 spells CASSYSGLADLYNEQFF. In DNA, the CDR3 is TGTGCCAGCAGTTACTCAGGGTTAGCGGACCTCTACAATGAGCAGTTCTTC.

This chain links TRBV5-5 with TRBJ2-7; no clear D. Germline CDR1 reads SGHKS; CDR2 reads YYEKEE (reference sequence). Trimming removed 2 bases at V and 2 bases at J, with 8 bases between. The CDR3 runs 13 residues. The CDR3 region is CASSLPVPYEQYF. CDR3 sequence (DNA): TGTGCCAGCAGCTTACCAGTTCCCTACGAGCAGTACTTC.

This clonotype was counted a few times. V usage is TRBV4-2 and J usage is TRBJ2-5, with D possibly being TRBD1 (5 bases). V dropped 0 bases and J dropped 7 bases, with 18 bases sitting between them. In germline, CDR1 is LGHNA, CDR2 YNFKEQ. The CDR3 has 16 residues. For the CDR3, the DNA is TGTGCCAGCAGCCAAGAGATGCCCGGTCCCCAGGGGACCCAGTACTTC. As protein: CASSQEMPGPQGTQYF.

This clonotype was observed a handful of times. The gene calls are TRBV6-2 or TRBV6-3 and TRBJ2-5, with 8 positions matching TRBD1. Germline loops: CDR1 MNHEY, CDR2 SVGEGT. V shed 7 bases and J 5 bases; nucleotides not matched to a gene: 15. The CDR3 has 16 amino acids. DNA of the CDR3: TGTGCCAGCACCACGGACAGGGCAACCCTATGGGAGACCCAGTACTTC. Residues: CASTTDRATLWETQYF.

This clonotype was counted a few times. The V and J genes are TRBV20-1 and TRBJ2-1, with D tentatively TRBD2 (5 bases). The V and J ends lost 2 bases and 3 bases respectively, with 14 bases between them. The CDR3 has 15 residues. Germline V gene lookup returns CDR1 DFQATT and CDR2 SNEGSKA (reference sequence). As DNA, the CDR3 is TGCAGTGCTAGAAGGTCTAGCCGAAACTACAATGAGCAGTTCTTC. Amino acid sequence: CSARRSSRNYNEQFF.

This clonotype was observed a handful of times. The J gene is TRBJ2-7, the V gene TRBV29-1; 7 nucleotides match TRBD1. Germline CDR1 is SQVTM and CDR2 is ANQGSEA. This CDR3 comprises 15 residues. Trimming at V came to 1 base and at J to 4 bases, leaving 10 bases not matched to a gene. The CDR3 loop reads CSVEVLDRVPYEQYF. CDR3 DNA sequence: TGCAGCGTTGAAGTGCTCGACAGGGTTCCGTACGAGCAGTACTTC.

J is TRBJ2-6 and V is TRBV15, with 8 bases aligning to TRBD1. The J segment lost 1 base and the V segment lost 2 bases, leaving 7 bases of the junction unmatched. This CDR3 comprises 18 residues. Per germline, CDR1 LNHNV and CDR2 YYDKDF (reference sequence). CDR3 residues: CATSRSGQEVSGANVLTF. The CDR3 nucleotides read TGTGCCACCAGCAGATCGGGACAGGAGGTATCTGGGGCCAACGTCCTGACTTTC. The full variable domain, in which reference TRBV15 and TRBJ2-6 provide the parts outside the CDR3, is DAMVIQNPRYQVTQFGKPVTLSCSQTLNHNVMYWYQQKSSQAPKLLFHYYDKDFNNEADTPDNFQSRRPNTSFCFLDIRSPGLGDTAMYLCATSRSGQEVSGANVLTFGAGSRLTVL.

The V call is TRBV6-5, the J call TRBJ2-7, with D unresolved. CDR1 and CDR2 (germline): MNHEY, SVGAGI. Trimming pared 4 bases from V and 2 bases from J, leaving 18 bases between. The CDR3 contains 16 residues. CDR3 coding DNA: TGTGCCAGCAGTTTAGACTTGTACTCCACCCCCTACGAGCAGTACTTC. Protein product: CASSLDLYSTPYEQYF.

The chain carries TRBV6-1 and TRBJ2-3; D may be TRBD2 (6 bases). Germline lookup yields CDR1 MNHNS and CDR2 SASEGT. V dropped 7 bases and J dropped 0 bases, with 14 bases sitting between them. The CDR3 has 15 residues. CDR3 DNA: TGTGCCAGCACCCGCGGGGTTTCTAGCACAGATACGCAGTATTTT. The encoded protein is CASTRGVSSTDTQYF.

The rearrangement uses TRBV20-1 and TRBJ2-1; 11 nucleotides align to TRBD2. CDR1 and CDR2 (germline): DFQATT, SNEGSKA (reference sequence). Germline trimming cut 1 base from V and 8 bases from J; bases unmatched to any gene: 4. The length of the CDR3 is 14 residues. The CDR3 DNA sequence: TGCAGTGCTAGAGGACTAGCGGGAACACATGAGCAGTTCTTC. Its protein is CSARGLAGTHEQFF.

This clonotype was detected a few times. The chain combines TRBV3-1 with TRBJ2-7; 10 bases fit TRBD2. This CDR3 has 15 residues. Per the germline V gene, CDR1 is LGHDT and CDR2 is YNNKEL (reference sequence). J gave up 6 bases and V 2 bases, and 7 bases lay outside the gene matches. CDR3 protein: CASSQLPSGRGEQYF. The CDR3 nucleotides are TGTGCCAGCAGCCAACTCCCAAGCGGGAGGGGCGAGCAGTACTTC.

This clonotype came up a few times. The chain is built from TRBV4-2 and TRBJ2-5, with D unclear. Trimming left V 0 bases short and J 2 bases short, with 10 bases between. CDR3 length equals 15 residues. From germline, CDR1 is LGHNA and CDR2 YNFKEQ. Written as DNA, the CDR3 is TGTGCCAGCAGCCAAGAGTTTTCTGTTCAAGAGACCCAGTACTTC. As protein: CASSQEFSVQETQYF.

This clonotype has just a few counts. This CDR3 is CASSLVRDSPLHF. The CDR3 DNA reads TGTGCCAGCAGCTTAGTTCGTGATTCACCCCTCCACTTT. The chain combines TRBV7-2 with TRBJ1-6, with D unresolved. Germline V lookup: CDR1 SGHTA, CDR2 FQGNSA. V lost 1 base and J 8 bases, leaving 6 bases between the germline ends. This CDR3 is 13 amino acids long.

This sequence joins TRBV3-1 and TRBJ2-3; D tentatively fits TRBD1 or TRBD2 (5 bases each). The CDR3 extends over 16 amino acids. Per germline, CDR1 LGHDT and CDR2 YNNKEL (reference sequence). The V gene lost 5 bases and the J gene lost 2 bases, with 17 bases spanning the gap. In nucleotides, the CDR3 is TGTGCCAGCAGCTTGTCCGGGACCGAGAACACAGATACGCAGTATTTT. This translates into CASSLSGTENTDTQYF.

This clonotype was counted a few times. The chain couples TRBV5-1 to TRBJ1-6, with no clear D. From germline, CDR1 is SGHRS and CDR2 YFSETQ. CDR3 length: 10 amino acids. V lost 5 bases and J 15 bases, leaving 9 bases between the germline ends. As DNA, the CDR3 is TGCGCCAGCAGTCCCAGTGACCTCCACTTT. Protein product: CASSPSDLHF.

There are a few counts of this clonotype. The chain employs TRBV12-3 or TRBV12-4 and TRBJ2-2, with D possibly matching TRBD1 (5 bases). The CDR3 has 17 amino acids. Trimming removed 0 bases from V and 2 bases from J, with 13 bases in between. The CDR3 is CASSLALQAINTGELFF. In DNA form, the CDR3 reads TGTGCCAGCAGTTTAGCATTACAGGCGATAAACACCGGGGAGCTGTTTTTT.

In its sample, this clonotype was seen many times. The V gene is TRBV29-1, the J gene TRBJ1-1; D remains ambiguous. Trimming took off 3 bases at V and 7 bases at J, with 15 bases between the two ends. CDR1 is SQVTM and CDR2 is ANQGSEA in the germline V gene. CDR3 length equals 13 residues. Here the CDR3 DNA reads TGCAGCGTTGATAGCTCGCGGCAGGATGAAGCTTTCTTT. The encoded protein is CSVDSSRQDEAFF.

In its sample, this clonotype was seen a few times. Possible read error: a much larger clone is one base away. This chain joins TRBV20-1 and TRBJ1-3, with a weak D call TRBD1 (6 bases). The CDR3 spans 16 residues. Germline assignment: CDR1 DFQATT and CDR2 SNEGSKA (reference sequence). The DNA for the CDR3 is TGCTGTGCTAGAGTAACAGGGATGAACTCTGGAAACACCATATATTTT. It codes for CCARVTGMNSGNTIYF.

This chain uses TRBV5-6 with TRBJ2-4, with a possible D match to TRBD2 (5 bases). The CDR3 length is 13 residues. Germline CDR1 reads SGHDT; CDR2 reads YYEEEE. The V end was cut by 2 bases, the J end by 10 bases, with 13 bases between. The CDR3 sequence is CASSLLGLEIQYF. CDR3 coding DNA: TGTGCCAGCAGCTTACTAGGACTGGAAATTCAGTACTTC.

At least ten counts were recorded for this clonotype. The chain links TRBV5-5 to TRBJ1-5; the D is unclear. V was pared by 1 base and J by 0 bases, with 11 bases between. The germline gives CDR1 SGHKS, CDR2 YYEKEE (reference sequence). The CDR3 contains 16 residues. This chain's CDR3 is CASSLRPFDSNQPQHF. The CDR3 DNA reads TGTGCCAGCAGCTTGCGGCCGTTTGATAGCAATCAGCCCCAGCATTTT.

The gene calls are TRBV20-1 and TRBJ2-7, with 12 bases aligning to TRBD2. The junction had 3 bases not matched to a gene; V was cut back by 0 bases and J by 0 bases. Germline CDR1 reads DFQATT; CDR2 reads SNEGSKA (reference sequence). The CDR3 covers 16 residues. The DNA for the CDR3 is TGCAGTGCTAGAGATCTAGCGGGAGGGAGCTCCTACGAGCAGTACTTC. It is translated as CSARDLAGGSSYEQYF.

The gene calls are TRBV18 and TRBJ1-5; D is unresolved. V gave up 2 bases and J gave up 4 bases, with 9 bases separating them. The CDR3 is 14 amino acids. Germline CDR1 and CDR2: KGHSH and LQKENI. The CDR3 region is CASSPEQGNQPQHF. Written as DNA, the CDR3 is TGTGCCAGCTCACCAGAACAAGGGAATCAGCCCCAGCATTTT.

This clonotype was seen repeatedly, ten times or more. This chain joins TRBV29-1 and TRBJ2-7; maybe TRBD2 (5 bases). V dropped 4 bases and J dropped 1 base, with 8 bases sitting between them. Germline V gene lookup returns CDR1 SQVTM and CDR2 ANQGSEA. The CDR3 is 12 residues long. Here the CDR3 reads CSVGRGSYEQYF. The CDR3 DNA follows: TGCAGCGTTGGTCGGGGATCCTACGAGCAGTACTTC.